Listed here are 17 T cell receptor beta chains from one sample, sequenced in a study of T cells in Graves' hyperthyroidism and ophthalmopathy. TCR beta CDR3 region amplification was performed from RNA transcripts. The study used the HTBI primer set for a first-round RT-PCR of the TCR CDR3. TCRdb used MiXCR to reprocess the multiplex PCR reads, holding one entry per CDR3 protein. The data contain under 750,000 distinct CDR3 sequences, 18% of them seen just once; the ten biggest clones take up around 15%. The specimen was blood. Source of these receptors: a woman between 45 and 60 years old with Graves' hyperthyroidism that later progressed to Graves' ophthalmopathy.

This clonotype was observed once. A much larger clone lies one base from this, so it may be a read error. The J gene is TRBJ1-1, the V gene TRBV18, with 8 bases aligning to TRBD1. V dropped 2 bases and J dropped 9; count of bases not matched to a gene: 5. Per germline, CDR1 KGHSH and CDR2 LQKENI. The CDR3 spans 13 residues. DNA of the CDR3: TGTGCCAGCTCACCAGACAGGGGCGCCAAAGCTTTCTTT. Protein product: CASSPDRGAKAFF.

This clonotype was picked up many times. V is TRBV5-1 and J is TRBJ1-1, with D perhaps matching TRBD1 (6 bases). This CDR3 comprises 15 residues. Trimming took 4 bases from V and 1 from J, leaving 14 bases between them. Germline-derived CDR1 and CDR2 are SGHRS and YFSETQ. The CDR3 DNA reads TGCGCCAGCAGCATACAGGGTACGGAGAACACTGAAGCTTTCTTT. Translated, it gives CASSIQGTENTEAFF.

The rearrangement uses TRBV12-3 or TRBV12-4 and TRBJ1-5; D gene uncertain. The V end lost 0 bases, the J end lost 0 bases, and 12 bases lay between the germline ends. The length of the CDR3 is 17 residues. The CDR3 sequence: CASSLATVPYSNQPQHF. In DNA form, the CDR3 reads TGTGCCAGCAGTTTAGCGACGGTTCCTTATAGCAATCAGCCCCAGCATTTT.

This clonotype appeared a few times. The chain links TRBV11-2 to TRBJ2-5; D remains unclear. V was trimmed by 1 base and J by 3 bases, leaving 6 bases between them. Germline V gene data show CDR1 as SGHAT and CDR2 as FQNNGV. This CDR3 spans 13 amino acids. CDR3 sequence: CASSLAKEETQYF. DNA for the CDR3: TGTGCCAGCAGCTTAGCGAAGGAAGAGACCCAGTACTTC.

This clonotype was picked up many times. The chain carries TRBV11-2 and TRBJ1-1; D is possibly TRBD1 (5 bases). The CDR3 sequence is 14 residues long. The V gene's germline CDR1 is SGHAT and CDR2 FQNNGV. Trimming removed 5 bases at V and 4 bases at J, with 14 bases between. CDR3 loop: CASSVKPGTTEAFF. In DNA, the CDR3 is TGTGCCAGCAGCGTAAAGCCAGGGACCACTGAAGCTTTCTTT. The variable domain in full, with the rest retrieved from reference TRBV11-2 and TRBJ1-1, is EAGVAQSPRYKIIEKRQSVAFWCNPISGHATLYWYQQILGQGPKLLIQFQNNGVVDDSQLPKDRFSAERLKGVDSTLKIQPAKLEDSAVYLCASSVKPGTTEAFFGQGTRLTVV.

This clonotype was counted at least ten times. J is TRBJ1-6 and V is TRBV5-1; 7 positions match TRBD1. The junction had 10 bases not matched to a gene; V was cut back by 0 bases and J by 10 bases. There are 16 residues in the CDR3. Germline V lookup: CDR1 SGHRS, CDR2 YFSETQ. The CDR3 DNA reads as TGCGCCAGCAGCTTGGACGAGGGGGCCGCTTGGTCACCCCTCCACTTT. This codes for CASSLDEGAAWSPLHF.

The CDR3 DNA reads as TGCGCCAGCAGACCTACAAGGAACTATGGCTACACCTTC. Amino acid sequence: CASRPTRNYGYTF. This chain uses TRBV4-1 with TRBJ1-2; D not resolved. Trimming shortened V by 6 bases and J by 2 bases, and 10 bases separated the two germline ends. Germline assignment: CDR1 MGHRA and CDR2 YSYEKL. This CDR3 comprises 13 residues.

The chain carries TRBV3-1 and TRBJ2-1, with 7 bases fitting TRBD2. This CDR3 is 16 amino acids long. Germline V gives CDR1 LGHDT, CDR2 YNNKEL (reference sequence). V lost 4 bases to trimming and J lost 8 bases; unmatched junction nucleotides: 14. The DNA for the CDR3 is TGTGCCAGCAGCCCAAGGGGCCAGCGGGGTAGCCATGAGCAGTTCTTC. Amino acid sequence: CASSPRGQRGSHEQFF.

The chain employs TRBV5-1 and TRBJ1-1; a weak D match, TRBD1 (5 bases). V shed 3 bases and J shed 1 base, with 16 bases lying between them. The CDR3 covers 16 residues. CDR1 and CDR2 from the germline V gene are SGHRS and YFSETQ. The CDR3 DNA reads TGCGCCAGCAGCTCTGCGGGGGGACTTCAGAACACTGAAGCTTTCTTT. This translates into CASSSAGGLQNTEAFF.

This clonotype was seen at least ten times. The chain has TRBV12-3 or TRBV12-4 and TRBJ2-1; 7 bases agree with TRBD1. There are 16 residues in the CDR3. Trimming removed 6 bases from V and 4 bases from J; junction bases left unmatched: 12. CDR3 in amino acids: CASSNLRDSSYNEQFF. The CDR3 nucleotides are TGTGCCAGCAGCAACCTCCGGGACAGCAGTTACAATGAGCAGTTCTTC.

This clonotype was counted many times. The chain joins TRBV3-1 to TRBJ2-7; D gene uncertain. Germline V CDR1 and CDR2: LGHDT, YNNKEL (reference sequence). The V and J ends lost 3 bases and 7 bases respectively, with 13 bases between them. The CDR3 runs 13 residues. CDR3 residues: CASSHGRLGEQYF. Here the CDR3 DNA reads TGTGCCAGCAGCCACGGCCGACTGGGGGAGCAGTACTTC.

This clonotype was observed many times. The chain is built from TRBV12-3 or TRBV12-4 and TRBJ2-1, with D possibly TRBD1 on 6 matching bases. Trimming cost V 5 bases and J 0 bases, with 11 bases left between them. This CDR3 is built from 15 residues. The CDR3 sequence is CASSPTQGSYNEQFF. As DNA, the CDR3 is TGTGCCAGCAGTCCGACACAGGGCTCCTACAATGAGCAGTTCTTC.

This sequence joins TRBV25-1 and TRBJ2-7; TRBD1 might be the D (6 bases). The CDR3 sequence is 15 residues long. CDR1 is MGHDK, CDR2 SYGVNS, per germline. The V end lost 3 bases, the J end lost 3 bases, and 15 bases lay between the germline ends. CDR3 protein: CASSDPGQGLYEQYF. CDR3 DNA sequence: TGTGCCAGCAGTGACCCGGGCCAGGGGCTCTACGAGCAGTACTTC.

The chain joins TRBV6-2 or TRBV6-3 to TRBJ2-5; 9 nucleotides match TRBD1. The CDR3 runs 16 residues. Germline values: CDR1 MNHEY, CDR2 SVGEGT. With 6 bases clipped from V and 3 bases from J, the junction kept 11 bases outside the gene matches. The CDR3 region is CASRRGPGQGKETQYF. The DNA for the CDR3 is TGTGCCAGCAGAAGGGGCCCGGGACAGGGAAAAGAGACCCAGTACTTC.

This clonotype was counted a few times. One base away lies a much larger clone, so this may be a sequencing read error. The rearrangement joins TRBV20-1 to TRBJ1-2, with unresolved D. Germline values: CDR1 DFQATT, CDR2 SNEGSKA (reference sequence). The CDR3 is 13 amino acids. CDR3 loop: CSARSPGHYGYAF. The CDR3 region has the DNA TGCAGTGCTAGGTCTCCAGGCCACTATGGCTACGCCTTC.

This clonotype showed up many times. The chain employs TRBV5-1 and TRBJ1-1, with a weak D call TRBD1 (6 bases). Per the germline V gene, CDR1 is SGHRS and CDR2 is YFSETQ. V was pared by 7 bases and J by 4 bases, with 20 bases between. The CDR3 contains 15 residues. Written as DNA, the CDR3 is TGCGCCAGCGGGGTAGAGGGGGTGAGTGGCACTGAAGCTTTCTTT. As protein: CASGVEGVSGTEAFF. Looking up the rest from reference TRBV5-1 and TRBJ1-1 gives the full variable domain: KAGVTQTPRYLIKTRGQQVTLSCSPISGHRSVSWYQQTPGQGLQFLFEYFSETQRNKGNFPGRFSGRQFSNSRSEMNVSTLELGDSALYLCASGVEGVSGTEAFFGQGTRLTVV.

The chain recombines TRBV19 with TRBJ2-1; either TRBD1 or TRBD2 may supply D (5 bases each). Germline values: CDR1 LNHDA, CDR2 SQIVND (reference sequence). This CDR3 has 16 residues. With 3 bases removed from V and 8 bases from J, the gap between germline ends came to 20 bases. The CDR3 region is CASSIQPPGTGHEQFF. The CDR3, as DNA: TGTGCCAGTAGTATCCAACCTCCCGGGACGGGGCATGAGCAGTTCTTC.